This entry lists 5 T cell receptor beta chains sequenced from one sample in a study of blood T cell repertoires in COVID-19. Measured with immunoSEQ multiplex PCR; TCRdb has only the in-frame clones, and not every one. The sample shows under 200,000 clones, 75% to 90% of them seen only once. The source material was PBMCs or T cells enriched from blood (not recorded which). Receptor source: a woman aged 45-65 years who had recovered from COVID-19.

The CDR3 DNA reads TGTGCCAGCAGCTCCCGCCGGGACAGGGTAAATGAAAAACTGTTTTTT. It translates to CASSSRRDRVNEKLFF. This chain links TRBV7-2 with TRBJ1-4; 9 bases are a match to TRBD1. Germline CDR1 and CDR2: SGHTA and FQGNSA. The length of the CDR3 is 16 residues. V lost 4 bases, J lost 5 bases, and 8 bases stayed unmatched.

The chain links TRBV7-2 to TRBJ1-1, with TRBD1 matching over 9 bases. CDR1 SGHTA and CDR2 FQGNSA come from the germline V gene. After removal of 5 bases from V and 12 bases from J, the junction contained 13 bases not matched to a gene. The CDR3 runs 14 residues. The CDR3 sequence is CASSVRPGQGRTFF. CDR3 in DNA: TGTGCCAGCAGCGTTCGTCCGGGACAGGGAAGGACTTTCTTT.

The chain combines TRBV30 with TRBJ1-2, with D perhaps matching TRBD1 (6 bases). This CDR3 comprises 24 residues. Germline lookup yields CDR1 GTSNPN and CDR2 SVGIG (reference sequence). V was clipped by 3 bases and J by 0 bases, with 41 bases between them. The CDR3 sequence is CAWSELNIWGYGGHPKRTNYGYTF. DNA of the CDR3: TGTGCCTGGAGCGAACTCAACATATGGGGATATGGGGGACACCCAAAGAGAACTAACTATGGCTACACCTTC.

The chain joins TRBV28 to TRBJ1-2, with TRBD1 matching 7 bases. The CDR3 runs 15 residues. Germline values: CDR1 MDHEN, CDR2 SYDVKM. V was clipped by 5 bases and J by 3 bases; unmatched bases: 9. The chain's CDR3 is CASSSTGVSDYGYTF. The CDR3 DNA reads TGTGCCAGCAGTAGCACAGGGGTGAGCGACTATGGCTACACCTTC.

V is TRBV12-5 and J is TRBJ2-3; 9 bases align to TRBD2. Per germline, CDR1 LGHNT and CDR2 FRNRAP. With V trimmed by 2 bases and J by 1 base, 4 bases remained unmatched. The CDR3 is 16 amino acids. The CDR3 reads CASGLTRTSGTDTQYF. CDR3 nucleotide sequence: TGTGCTAGTGGTTTGACCCGGACTAGCGGCACAGATACGCAGTATTTT.